This TCR beta chain was recovered during a study of T cells in localized non-small cell lung cancer. TCRdb's table, derived via immunoSEQ multiplex PCR, lists solely in-frame clones and lacks some. The table lists approximately 20,000 clones, 65% to 90% of them singletons. The receptor was isolated from a man between 40 and 70 years old with stage I lung adenocarcinoma. This specimen was peripheral blood, taken before any cancer treatment.

The CDR3 reads CASSQYLGQTQETQYF. The CDR3 DNA reads as TGCGCCAGCAGCCAATACCTGGGGCAGACCCAAGAGACCCAGTACTTC. This chain links TRBV4-1 with TRBJ2-5; D is perhaps TRBD1 (5 bases). Germline CDR1 MGHRA, CDR2 YSYEKL. Trimming stripped 2 bases from V and 1 base from J, with 14 bases between. This CDR3 comprises 16 residues.